These 5 T cell receptor beta chains were sequenced from one sample in a study of neurological immune-mediated disorders. TCRdb reprocessed the 5' RACE reads with MiXCR, giving one entry per CDR3 protein. This table holds about 59,000 distinct CDR3 sequences, less than 25% found once. The time point: technical triplicate 2. Sequencing was done on a sample of PBMCs. All receptors derive from a man in his fifties or sixties with HTLV-1-associated myelopathy (HAM/TSP).

Ten or more counts support this clonotype. The chain employs TRBV7-9 and TRBJ1-1, with D possibly TRBD1 on 6 matching bases. This CDR3 comprises 16 residues. V was cut by 5 bases and J by 3 bases, with 19 bases left in between. Germline CDR1 and CDR2: SEHNR and FQNEAQ (reference sequence). In DNA, the CDR3 is TGTGCCAGCAGCGATAATTCAGGGGTTTTCCACACTGAAGCTTTCTTT. Translated: CASSDNSGVFHTEAFF.

This clonotype has at least ten counts. This chain connects TRBV5-1 to TRBJ1-5; weak D call: TRBD1 (6 bases). The CDR3 consists of 14 residues. Looked up from germline, CDR1 is SGHRS and CDR2 is YFSETQ. V dropped 0 bases and J dropped 6 bases, with 10 bases sitting between them. Here the CDR3 DNA reads TGCGCCAGCAGCTTGGAGGGGGTAAGTCAGCCCCAGCATTTT. Translation: CASSLEGVSQPQHF.

Regarding this clonotype: Given a much more abundant clone one base away, this may be a read error. The chain is built from TRBV20-1 and TRBJ2-5, with D perhaps being TRBD1 or TRBD2 (5 bases each). The V gene's germline CDR1 is DFQATT and CDR2 SNEGSKA (reference sequence). Trimming left V 7 bases short and J 5 bases short, with 17 bases between. CDR3 length: 13 amino acids. CDR3 sequence reads: CSGSLVGEETQYF. CDR3 coding DNA: TGCAGTGGGTCGCTAGTGGGGGAGGAGACCCAGTACTTC.

Ten or more counts support this clonotype. The chain employs TRBV4-1 and TRBJ2-7, with no clear D. This CDR3 spans 14 amino acids. Germline CDR1 is MGHRA and CDR2 is YSYEKL. The ends were cut back, 0 bases at V and 0 bases at J, with 6 bases in the middle. The CDR3 protein is CASSQDQDSYEQYF. The CDR3 DNA follows: TGCGCCAGCAGCCAAGATCAAGACTCCTACGAGCAGTACTTC.

This clonotype has ten or more counts. V gene TRBV2 combines with J gene TRBJ2-3; 10 positions match TRBD2. V dropped 7 bases and J dropped 2; count of bases not matched to a gene: 3. Per the germline V gene, CDR1 is SNHLY and CDR2 is FYNNEI. The CDR3 is 14 amino acids. CDR3 DNA: TGTGCCAGCACCAGCGGGAGGGCCACAGATACGCAGTATTTT. Translating it yields CASTSGRATDTQYF.